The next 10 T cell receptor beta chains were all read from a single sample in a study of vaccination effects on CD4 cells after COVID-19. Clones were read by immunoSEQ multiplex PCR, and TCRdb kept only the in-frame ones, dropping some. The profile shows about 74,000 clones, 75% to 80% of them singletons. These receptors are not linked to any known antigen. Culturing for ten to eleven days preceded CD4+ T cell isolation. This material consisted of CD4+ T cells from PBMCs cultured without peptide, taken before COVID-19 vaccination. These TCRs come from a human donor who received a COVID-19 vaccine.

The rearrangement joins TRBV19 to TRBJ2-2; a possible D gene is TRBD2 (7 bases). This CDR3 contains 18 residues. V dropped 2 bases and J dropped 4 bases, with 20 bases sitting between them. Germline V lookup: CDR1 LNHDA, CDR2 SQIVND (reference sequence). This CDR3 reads CASSISRARGGPTGELFF. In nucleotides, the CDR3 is TGTGCCAGTAGTATAAGCCGGGCTAGGGGGGGCCCCACCGGGGAGCTGTTTTTT. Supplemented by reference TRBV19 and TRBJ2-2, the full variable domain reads DGGITQSPKYLFRKEGQNVTLSCEQNLNHDAMYWYRQDPGQGLRLIYYSQIVNDFQKGDIAEGYSVSREKKESFPLTVTSAQKNPTAFYLCASSISRARGGPTGELFFGEGSRLTVL.

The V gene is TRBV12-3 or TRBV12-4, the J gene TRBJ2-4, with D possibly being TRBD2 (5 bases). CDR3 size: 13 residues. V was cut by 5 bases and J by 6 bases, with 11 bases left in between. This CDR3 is CASSRAAGNIQYF. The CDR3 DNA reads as TGTGCCAGCAGTAGAGCCGCGGGAAACATTCAGTACTTC.

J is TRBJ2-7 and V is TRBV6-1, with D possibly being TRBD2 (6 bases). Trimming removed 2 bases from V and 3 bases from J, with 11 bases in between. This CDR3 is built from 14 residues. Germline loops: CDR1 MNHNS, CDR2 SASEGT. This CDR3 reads CASSESAGFYEQYV. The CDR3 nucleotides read TGTGCCAGCAGTGAAAGCGCGGGGTTCTACGAGCAGTACGTC.

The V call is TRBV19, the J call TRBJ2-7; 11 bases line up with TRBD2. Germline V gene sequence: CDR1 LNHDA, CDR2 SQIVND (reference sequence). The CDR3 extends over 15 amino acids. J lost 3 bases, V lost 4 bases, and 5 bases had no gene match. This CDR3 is CASSTSSGGFYEQYV. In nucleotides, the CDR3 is TGTGCCAGTAGTACATCTAGCGGGGGGTTCTACGAGCAGTACGTC.

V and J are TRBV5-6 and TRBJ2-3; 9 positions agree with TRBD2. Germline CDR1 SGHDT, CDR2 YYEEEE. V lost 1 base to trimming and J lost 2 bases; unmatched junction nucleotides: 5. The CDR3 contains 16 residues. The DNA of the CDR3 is TGTGCCAGCAGCTTGCGTAGCGGGGGATTCACAGATACGCAGTATTTT. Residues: CASSLRSGGFTDTQYF.

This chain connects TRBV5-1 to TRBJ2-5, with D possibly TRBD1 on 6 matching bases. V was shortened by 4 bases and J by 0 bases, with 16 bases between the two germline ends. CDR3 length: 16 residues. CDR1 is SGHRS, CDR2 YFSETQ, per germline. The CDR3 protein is CASSTRPQGNQETQYF. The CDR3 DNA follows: TGCGCCAGCAGCACCCGGCCACAGGGTAACCAAGAGACCCAGTACTTC. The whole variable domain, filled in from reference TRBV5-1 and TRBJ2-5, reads KAGVTQTPRYLIKTRGQQVTLSCSPISGHRSVSWYQQTPGQGLQFLFEYFSETQRNKGNFPGRFSGRQFSNSRSEMNVSTLELGDSALYLCASSTRPQGNQETQYFGPGTRLLVL.

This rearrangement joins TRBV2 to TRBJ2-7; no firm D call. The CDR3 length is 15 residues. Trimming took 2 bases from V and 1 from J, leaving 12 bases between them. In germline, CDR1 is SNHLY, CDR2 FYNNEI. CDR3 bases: TGTGCCAGCAGTGAACCGGACGGCGTATCCTACGAGCAGTACGTC. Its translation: CASSEPDGVSYEQYV.

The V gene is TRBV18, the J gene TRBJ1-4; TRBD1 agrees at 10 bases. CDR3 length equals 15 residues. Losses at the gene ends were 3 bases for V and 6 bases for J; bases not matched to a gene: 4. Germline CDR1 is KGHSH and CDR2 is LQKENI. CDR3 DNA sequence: TGTGCCAGCTCACCGCGGACAGGGGGAGATGAAAAACTGTTTTTT. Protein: CASSPRTGGDEKLFF.

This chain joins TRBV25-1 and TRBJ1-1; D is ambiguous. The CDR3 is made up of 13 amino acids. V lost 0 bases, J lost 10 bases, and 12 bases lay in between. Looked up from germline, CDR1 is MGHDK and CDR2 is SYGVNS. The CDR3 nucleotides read TGTGCCAGCAGTGAATATGGTGAGGGCCGAGCTTTCTTT. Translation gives CASSEYGEGRAFF.

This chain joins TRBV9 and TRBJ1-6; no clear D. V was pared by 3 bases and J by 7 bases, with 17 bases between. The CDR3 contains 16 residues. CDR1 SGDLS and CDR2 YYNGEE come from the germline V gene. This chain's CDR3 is CASSARASPGNSPLHF. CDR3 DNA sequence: TGTGCCAGCAGCGCCCGGGCTTCCCCTGGGAATTCACCCCTCCACTTT.